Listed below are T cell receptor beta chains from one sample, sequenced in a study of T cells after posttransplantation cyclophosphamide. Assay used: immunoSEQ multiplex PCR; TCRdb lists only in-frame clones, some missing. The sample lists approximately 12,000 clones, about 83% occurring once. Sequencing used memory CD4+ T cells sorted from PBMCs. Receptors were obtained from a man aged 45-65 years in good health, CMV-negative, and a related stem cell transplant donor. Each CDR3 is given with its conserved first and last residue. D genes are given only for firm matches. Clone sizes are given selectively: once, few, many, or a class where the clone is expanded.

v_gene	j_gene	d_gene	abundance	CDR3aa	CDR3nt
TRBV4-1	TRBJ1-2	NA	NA	CASSRLTRGGRSNYGYTF	TGCGCCAGCAGCCGATTGACAAGGGGGGGTAGATCTAACTATGGCTACACCTTC
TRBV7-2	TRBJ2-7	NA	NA	CASSLGGASVYEQYF	TGTGCCAGCAGCTTAGGCGGGGCTAGTGTCTACGAGCAGTACTTC
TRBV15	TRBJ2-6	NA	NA	CATSRDRPGSDSGANVLTF	TGTGCCACCAGCAGAGATCGTCCGGGATCGGACTCTGGGGCCAACGTCCTGACTTTC
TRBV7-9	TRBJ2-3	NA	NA	CASRPRRSSDTQYF	TGTGCCAGCAGACCCCGGAGGAGCTCAGATACGCAGTATTTT
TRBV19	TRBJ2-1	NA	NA	CATKKGSSYNEQFF	TGTGCCACTAAGAAAGGGAGCTCCTACAATGAGCAGTTCTTC
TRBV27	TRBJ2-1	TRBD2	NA	CASSWQREVSYNEQFF	TGTGCCAGCAGTTGGCAGCGGGAGGTTTCCTACAATGAGCAGTTCTTC
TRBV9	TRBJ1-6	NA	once	CASSPAGANNSPLHF	TGTGCCAGCAGCCCGGCTGGAGCTAATAATTCCCCCCTCCACTTT
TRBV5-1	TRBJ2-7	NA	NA	CASSQPGQETHEQYF	TGCGCCAGCAGCCAACCGGGACAAGAGACCCACGAGCAGTACTTC
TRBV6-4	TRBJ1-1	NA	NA	CASSEGITETEAFF	TGTGCCAGCTCGGAGGGGATTACTGAAACTGAAGCTTTCTTT
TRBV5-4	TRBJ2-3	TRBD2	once	CASSPGGAGASTDTQYF	TGTGCCAGCAGCCCGGGGGGAGCGGGGGCTAGCACAGATACGCAGTATTTT
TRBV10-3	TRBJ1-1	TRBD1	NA	CAIRTQGGNTEAFF	TGTGCCATCAGAACCCAGGGGGGGAACACTGAAGCTTTCTTT
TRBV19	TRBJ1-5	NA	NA	CASSPRHGGQPQHF	TGTGCCAGTAGTCCGAGACACGGGGGGCAGCCCCAGCATTTT
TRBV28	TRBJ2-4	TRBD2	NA	CASRRGRGTSGRDIQYF	TGTGCCAGCAGGCGGGGACGGGGGACTAGCGGGAGGGACATTCAGTACTTC
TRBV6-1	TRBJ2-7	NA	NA	CASILSRDYEQYF	TGTGCCAGCATACTGAGCCGGGACTACGAGCAGTACTTC
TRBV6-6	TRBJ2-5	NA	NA	CASSQARVQGTQYF	TGTGCCAGCAGCCAGGCCAGGGTGCAAGGGACCCAGTACTTC
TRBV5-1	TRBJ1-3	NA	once	CASSPGLSGNTIYF	TGCGCCAGCAGCCCGGGACTCTCTGGAAACACCATATATTTT
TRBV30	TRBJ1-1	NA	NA	CAWSVRGTRNTEAFF	TGTGCCTGGAGTGTACGGGGAACGAGGAACACTGAAGCTTTCTTT
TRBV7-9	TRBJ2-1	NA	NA	CASSPPVRSHSYNEQFF	TGTGCCAGCAGCCCACCAGTGCGGAGCCACTCCTACAATGAGCAGTTCTTC
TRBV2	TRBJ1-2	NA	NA	CASGPRGGEPGYTF	TGTGCCAGCGGTCCAAGGGGGGGAGAACCTGGCTACACCTTC
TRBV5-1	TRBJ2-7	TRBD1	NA	CASSSGTAIYEQYF	TGCGCCAGCAGCTCCGGGACAGCTATTTACGAGCAGTACTTC
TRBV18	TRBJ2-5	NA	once	CASSPRTASQETQYF	TGTGCCAGCTCACCCCGGACAGCCTCCCAAGAGACCCAGTACTTC
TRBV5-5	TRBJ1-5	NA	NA	CASSIQTGYNQPQHF	TGTGCCAGCAGCATACAGACAGGCTACAATCAGCCCCAGCATTTT
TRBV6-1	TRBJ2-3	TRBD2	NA	CASSDRLAAGDTQYF	TGTGCCAGCAGTGATAGACTAGCGGCAGGAGATACGCAGTATTTT
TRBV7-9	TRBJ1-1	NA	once	CASNPGGFDTEAFF	TGTGCCAGCAACCCGGGGGGCTTTGACACTGAAGCTTTCTTT
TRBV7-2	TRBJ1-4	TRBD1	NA	CASSLGQGAEKLFF	TGTGCCAGCAGCTTGGGACAGGGGGCTGAAAAACTGTTTTTT
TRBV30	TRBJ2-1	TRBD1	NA	CAWRGQGLYEQFF	TGTGCCTGGAGGGGACAGGGCCTCTATGAGCAGTTCTTC
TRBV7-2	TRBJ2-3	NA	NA	CASSLDPSYSDTQYF	TGTGCCAGCAGCTTAGACCCCTCTTACTCGGATACGCAGTATTTT
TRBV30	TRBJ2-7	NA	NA	CAWSVSVYKQYF	TGTGCCTGGAGTGTATCGGTGTATAAACAGTACTTC
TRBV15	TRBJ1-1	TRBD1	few	CATSLETGDTEAFF	TGTGCCACCAGCCTGGAGACAGGGGACACTGAAGCTTTCTTT
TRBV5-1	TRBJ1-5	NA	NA	CASSETVNQPQHF	TGCGCCAGCAGCGAAACAGTCAATCAGCCCCAGCATTTT
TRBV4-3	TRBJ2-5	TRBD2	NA	CASSPKASGGVETQYF	TGCGCCAGCAGCCCCAAGGCCAGCGGGGGAGTAGAGACCCAGTACTTC
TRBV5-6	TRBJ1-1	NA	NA	CASSFYAYRFLMNTEAFF	TGTGCCAGCAGCTTCTACGCTTACAGGTTCTTGATGAACACTGAAGCTTTCTTT
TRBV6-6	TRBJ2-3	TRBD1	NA	CASRVTGGGTDTQYF	TGTGCCAGCAGAGTAACAGGGGGCGGCACAGATACGCAGTATTTT
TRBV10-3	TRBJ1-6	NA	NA	CAIRPEDSPLHF	TGTGCCATCAGACCGGAGGATTCACCCCTCCACTTT
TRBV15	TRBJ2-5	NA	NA	CATSRVRDAETQYF	TGTGCCACCAGCAGAGTGAGGGATGCGGAGACCCAGTACTTC
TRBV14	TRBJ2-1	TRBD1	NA	CASSQEWAFSGTGDRGQFF	TGTGCCAGCAGCCAAGAGTGGGCCTTTAGTGGGACAGGGGATCGTGGGCAGTTCTTC
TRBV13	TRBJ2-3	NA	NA	CASSEADTQYF	TGTGCCAGCAGCGAGGCCGATACGCAGTATTTT
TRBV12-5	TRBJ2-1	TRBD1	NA	CASGLDRDSKFF	TGTGCTAGTGGTTTGGACCGGGACAGTAAGTTCTTC
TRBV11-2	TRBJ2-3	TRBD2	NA	CASSPRLAGNTDTQYF	TGTGCCAGCAGCCCCCGTTTAGCGGGGAACACAGATACGCAGTATTTT
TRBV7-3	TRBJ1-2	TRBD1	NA	CASSPLGQGVNGYTF	TGTGCCAGCAGCCCCCTGGGACAGGGGGTGAATGGCTACACCTTC
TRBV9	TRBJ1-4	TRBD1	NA	CASSRTGLNEKLFF	TGTGCCAGCTCACGGACAGGGCTAAATGAAAAACTGTTTTTT
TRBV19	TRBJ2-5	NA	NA	CASSPPHQAETQYF	TGTGCCAGTAGTCCCCCCCATCAGGCAGAGACCCAGTACTTC
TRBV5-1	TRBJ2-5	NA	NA	CASSLGNQETQYF	TGCGCCAGCAGCCTCGGGAACCAAGAGACCCAGTACTTC
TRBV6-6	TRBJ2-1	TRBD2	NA	CASSSHRLAGQDEQFF	TGTGCCAGCAGTTCCCATCGACTAGCGGGACAGGATGAGCAGTTCTTC
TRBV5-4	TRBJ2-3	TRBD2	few	CASTLAGGSDTQYF	TGTGCCAGCACCCTAGCGGGGGGGTCAGATACGCAGTATTTT
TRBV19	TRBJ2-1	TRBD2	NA	CASSRGNGGAYNEQFF	TGTGCCAGTAGTAGAGGGAACGGGGGGGCCTACAATGAGCAGTTCTTC
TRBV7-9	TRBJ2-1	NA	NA	CASSLGAIPGQFF	TGTGCCAGCAGCTTAGGCGCGATTCCGGGGCAGTTCTTC